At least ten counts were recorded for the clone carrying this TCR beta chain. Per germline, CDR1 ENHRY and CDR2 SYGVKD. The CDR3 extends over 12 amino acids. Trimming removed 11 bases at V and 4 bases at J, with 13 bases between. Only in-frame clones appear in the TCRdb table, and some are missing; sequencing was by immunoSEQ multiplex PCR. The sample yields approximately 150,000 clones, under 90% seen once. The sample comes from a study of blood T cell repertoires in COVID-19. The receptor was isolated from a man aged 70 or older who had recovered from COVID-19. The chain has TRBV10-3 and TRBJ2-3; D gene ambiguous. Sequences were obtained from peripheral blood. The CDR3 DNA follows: TGTGCCGCGAGCCGCCAGGCAGATACGCAGTATTTT. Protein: CAASRQADTQYF.